In its sample, the clone carrying this T cell receptor beta chain was seen a few times. This entry belongs to a study of T cells in Graves' hyperthyroidism and ophthalmopathy. Study-wide background: Before any treatment, at initial diagnosis, peripheral blood was collected.

The CDR3 consists of 15 residues. V lost 3 bases and J lost 0, with 8 bases in between. The germline V gene encodes CDR1 LNHDA and CDR2 SQIVND (reference sequence). RNA transcripts gave rise to amplified TCR beta CDR3 regions. The HTBI primer set was used in a first-round RT-PCR of the TCR CDR3. TCRdb ran MiXCR on the multiplex PCR reads and lists one entry per CDR3 protein. The sample lists a few hundred thousand distinct CDR3 sequences; around 15% were seen once. J is TRBJ1-4 and V is TRBV19; no firm D call. This receptor was obtained from a woman in her thirties or forties with Graves' ophthalmopathy. Material for sequencing was blood. DNA for the CDR3: TGTGCCAGTAGTATGGTCTCTGCAACTAATGAAAAACTGTTTTTT. Its protein is CASSMVSATNEKLFF.